What follows are 13 T cell receptor beta chains derived from one specimen sequenced in a study of T cells in Graves' hyperthyroidism and ophthalmopathy. Amplification targeted TCR beta CDR3 regions from RNA transcripts. The primer set for the first-round RT-PCR of the TCR CDR3 was HTBI. MiXCR was run by TCRdb on the multiplex PCR reads, yielding one entry per CDR3 protein. The sample lists around 350,000 distinct CDR3 sequences; about a sixth were seen once. Sequencing was carried out using blood. Receptors originate from a woman in her twenties or thirties with Graves' hyperthyroidism that later progressed to Graves' ophthalmopathy.

This clonotype was recorded at least ten times. CDR3 sequence: CSARDASPVRGALFQPQHF. The CDR3 region has the DNA TGCAGTGCTAGAGATGCCTCCCCCGTAAGGGGAGCTCTTTTTCAGCCCCAGCATTTT. The J gene is TRBJ1-5, the V gene TRBV20-1, with a tentative D call TRBD1 (5 bases). This CDR3 is 19 amino acids long. The V and J ends lost 0 bases and 6 bases respectively, with 27 bases between them. CDR1 and CDR2 (germline): DFQATT, SNEGSKA (reference sequence).

In this sample, this clonotype turned up many times. The chain is built from TRBV20-1 and TRBJ2-3; TRBD1 might be the D (7 bases). V shed 1 base and J shed 4 bases, with 15 bases lying between them. Germline V gene sequence: CDR1 DFQATT, CDR2 SNEGSKA (reference sequence). This CDR3 has 15 amino acids. The CDR3 spells CSARGGGGDSDTQYF. The CDR3 region has the DNA TGCAGTGCTAGAGGTGGAGGGGGCGACTCAGATACGCAGTATTTT.

The chain combines TRBV2 with TRBJ1-3; TRBD1 matches 8 bases. V shed 6 bases, J shed 2 bases, and the junction held 6 bases outside the gene matches. Germline V gene data show CDR1 as SNHLY and CDR2 as FYNNEI. CDR3 length equals 15 residues. The CDR3 bases are TGTGCCAGCAGGCCCTCGACAGGGGCTGGAAACACCATATATTTT. Protein sequence: CASRPSTGAGNTIYF.

This clonotype was detected many times. The rearrangement links TRBV10-3 to TRBJ2-1; D may be TRBD2 (6 bases). With 10 bases removed from V and 6 bases from J, the gap between germline ends came to 16 bases. Germline loops: CDR1 ENHRY, CDR2 SYGVKD. The CDR3 loop spans 13 amino acids. CDR3 amino acids: CATRDGGINEQFF. CDR3 nucleotide sequence: TGTGCCACCCGGGACGGGGGAATCAATGAGCAGTTCTTC.

This clonotype came up a few times. The V call is TRBV5-4, the J call TRBJ1-1; D unclear. The germline V and J ends were trimmed by 1 base and 3 bases, with 10 bases remaining between them. In germline, CDR1 is SGHNT, CDR2 YYREEE (reference sequence). This CDR3 has 14 amino acids. The CDR3 here is CASSLNKEDTEAFF. Here the CDR3 DNA reads TGTGCCAGCAGCTTGAACAAGGAGGACACTGAAGCTTTCTTT.

This clonotype turned up a few times. The chain has TRBV19 and TRBJ2-2; 7 bases map to TRBD2. The ends lost 5 bases at V and 6 bases at J; junction bases unmatched: 9. Germline loops: CDR1 LNHDA, CDR2 SQIVND (reference sequence). The CDR3 has 15 amino acids. Here the CDR3 reads CASSHNRLASGELFF. The CDR3 DNA follows: TGTGCCAGTAGTCATAACCGACTAGCTTCCGGGGAGCTGTTTTTT.

This clonotype occurred many times. The chain employs TRBV2 and TRBJ1-1; TRBD1 agrees at 7 bases. With V trimmed by 7 bases and J by 1 base, 6 bases remained unmatched. Germline V gene sequence: CDR1 SNHLY, CDR2 FYNNEI. CDR3 length equals 14 residues. The CDR3 sequence is CASNPRGPNTEAFF. CDR3 DNA sequence: TGTGCCAGCAATCCTAGGGGGCCGAACACTGAAGCTTTCTTT. The complete variable domain, with remaining parts taken from reference TRBV2 and TRBJ1-1, reads EPEVTQTPSHQVTQMGQEVILRCVPISNHLYFYWYRQILGQKVEFLVSFYNNEISEKSEIFDDQFSVERPDGSNFTLKIRSTKLEDSAMYFCASNPRGPNTEAFFGQGTRLTVV.

This clonotype was seen more than once but under ten times. This sequence joins TRBV29-1 and TRBJ2-4; 14 positions match TRBD2. The ends lost 5 bases at V and 8 bases at J; junction bases unmatched: 14. CDR1 is SQVTM and CDR2 is ANQGSEA in the germline V gene. The length of the CDR3 is 17 residues. CDR3 region: CSVRDRTSGRFRDIQYF. CDR3 sequence (DNA): TGCAGCGTTCGGGATCGGACTAGCGGGAGGTTTAGGGACATTCAGTACTTC.

This clonotype was seen at least ten times. The chain carries TRBV28 and TRBJ2-7; 10 bases agree with TRBD1. Losses at the gene ends were 0 bases for V and 0 bases for J; bases not matched to a gene: 2. This CDR3 has 16 amino acids. The germline V gene encodes CDR1 MDHEN and CDR2 SYDVKM. CDR3 DNA sequence: TGTGCCAGCAGTTTATGGGGGACAGGGGCCTCCTACGAGCAGTACTTC. This sequence encodes CASSLWGTGASYEQYF.

The chain joins TRBV11-2 to TRBJ2-5, with no clear D. This CDR3 is built from 15 residues. Trimming removed 1 base from V and 0 bases from J, with 9 bases in between. Germline V gene lookup returns CDR1 SGHAT and CDR2 FQNNGV. CDR3 nucleotides: TGTGCCAGCAGCTTAGGGTCGCGGTACCAAGAGACCCAGTACTTC. Its translation is CASSLGSRYQETQYF.

This chain links TRBV18 with TRBJ1-1; TRBD1 is a possible D gene (5 bases). Germline loops: CDR1 KGHSH, CDR2 LQKENI. The CDR3 has 14 amino acids. Trimming removed 5 bases at V and 0 bases at J, with 10 bases between. In DNA, the CDR3 is TGTGCCAGCTCAATTGGGGGGATGAACACTGAAGCTTTCTTT. It is translated as CASSIGGMNTEAFF.

Worth noting for this clonotype: A single base separates this from a much larger clone, so it may be a read error. The rearrangement joins TRBV10-2 to TRBJ2-3, with a tentative D call TRBD2 (7 bases). V dropped 4 bases and J dropped 3 bases, with 20 bases sitting between them. The CDR3 loop spans 17 amino acids. Germline V CDR1 and CDR2: WSHSY, SAAADI. CDR3 sequence reads: CASSGARGGGRTDTQYF. The CDR3 DNA sequence: TGCGCCAGCAGTGGGGCTAGAGGGGGGGGTCGGACAGATACGCAGTATTTT.

This clonotype was seen many times. V and J are TRBV18 and TRBJ1-1; perhaps TRBD1 as D (6 bases). Germline-derived CDR1 and CDR2 are KGHSH and LQKENI. Trimming removed 3 bases at V and 0 bases at J, with 11 bases between. The CDR3 is 15 amino acids. The CDR3 region is CASSPTDRVNTEAFF. CDR3 nucleotide sequence: TGTGCCAGCTCACCTACGGACAGAGTGAACACTGAAGCTTTCTTT.